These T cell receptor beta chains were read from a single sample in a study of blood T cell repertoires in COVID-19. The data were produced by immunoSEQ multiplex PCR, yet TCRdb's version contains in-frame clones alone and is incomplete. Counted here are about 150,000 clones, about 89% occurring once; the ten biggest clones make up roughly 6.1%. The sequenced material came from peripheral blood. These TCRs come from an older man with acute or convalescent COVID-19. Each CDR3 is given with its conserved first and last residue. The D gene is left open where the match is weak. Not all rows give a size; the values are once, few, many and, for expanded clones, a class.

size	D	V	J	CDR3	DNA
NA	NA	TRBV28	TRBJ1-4	CASSLLGGTTNEKLFF	TGTGCCAGCAGTTTATTGGGAGGAACAACTAATGAAAAACTGTTTTTT
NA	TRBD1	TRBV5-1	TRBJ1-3	CASSFRTGSGNTIYF	TGCGCCAGCAGCTTCCGGACAGGCTCTGGAAACACCATATATTTT
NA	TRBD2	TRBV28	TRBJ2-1	CASSITSGREQFF	TGTGCCAGCAGTATAACTAGCGGGAGGGAGCAGTTCTTC
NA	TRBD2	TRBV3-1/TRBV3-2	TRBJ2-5	CASSQAPGLAGKTQYF	TGTGCCAGCAGCCAAGCCCCGGGACTAGCGGGAAAGACCCAGTACTTC
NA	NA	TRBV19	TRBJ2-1	CASSGLPYNEQFF	TGTGCCAGTAGTGGACTACCCTACAATGAGCAGTTCTTC
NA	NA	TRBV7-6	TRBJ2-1	CASSSPLRSSYNEQFF	TGTGCCAGCAGCTCCCCCCTGCGAAGCTCCTACAATGAGCAGTTCTTC
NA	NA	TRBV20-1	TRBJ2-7	CSASPLPWPSEQYF	TGCAGTGCTAGTCCATTACCCTGGCCCTCCGAGCAGTACTTC
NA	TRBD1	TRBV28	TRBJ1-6	CASRPHRDRGRSPLHF	TGTGCCAGCAGGCCCCATAGGGACAGGGGACGGTCACCCCTCCACTTT
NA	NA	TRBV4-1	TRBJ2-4	CASSPLGLGAKNIQYF	TGCGCCAGCAGCCCCCTGGGACTCGGAGCCAAAAACATTCAGTACTTC
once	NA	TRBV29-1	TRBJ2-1	CSVGPSLYNEQFF	TGCAGCGTTGGTCCTAGTTTGTACAATGAGCAGTTCTTC
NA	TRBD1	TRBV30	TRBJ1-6	CAVSDRTGYNSPLHF	TGTGCCGTCTCGGACAGGACAGGATATAATTCACCCCTCCACTTT
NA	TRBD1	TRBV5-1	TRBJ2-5	CASSLAPGTGQETQYF	TGCGCCAGCAGCTTGGCCCCCGGGACAGGGCAAGAGACCCAGTACTTC
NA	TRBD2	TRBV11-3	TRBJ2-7	CASSLGAGGAYEQYF	TGTGCCAGCAGCCTAGGGGCGGGAGGAGCCTACGAGCAGTACTTC
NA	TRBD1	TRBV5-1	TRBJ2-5	CASSSTGQGIQETQYF	TGCGCCAGCAGCTCTACCGGACAGGGGATCCAAGAGACCCAGTACTTC
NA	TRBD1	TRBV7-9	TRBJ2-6	CASSLEGDRGRGANVLTF	TGTGCCAGCAGCTTAGAGGGGGACAGGGGTAGAGGGGCCAACGTCCTGACTTTC
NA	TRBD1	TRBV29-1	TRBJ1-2	CSAQDRADGYTF	TGCAGCGCCCAGGACAGGGCCGATGGCTACACCTTC
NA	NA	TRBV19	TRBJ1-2	CASSIQGITGSYGYTF	TGTGCCAGTAGTATCCAGGGAATAACAGGGAGCTATGGCTACACCTTC
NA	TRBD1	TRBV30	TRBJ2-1	CAWRAGQVSNEQFF	TGTGCCTGGAGAGCTGGACAGGTTTCGAATGAGCAGTTCTTC
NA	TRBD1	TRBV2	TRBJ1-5	CASSGTGNQPQHF	TGTGCCAGCTCCGGGACAGGCAATCAGCCCCAGCATTTT
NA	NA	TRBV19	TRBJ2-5	CASSIGGDGQETQYF	TGTGCCAGTAGTATAGGGGGGGACGGCCAAGAGACCCAGTACTTC
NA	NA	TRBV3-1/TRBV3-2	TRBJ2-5	CASSQPSRGRQQETQYF	TGTGCCAGCAGCCAACCCTCCCGGGGGAGACAACAAGAGACCCAGTACTTC
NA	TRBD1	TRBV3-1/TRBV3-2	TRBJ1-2	CASSHADRGHGYTF	TGTGCCAGCAGCCACGCCGACAGGGGGCACGGCTACACCTTC
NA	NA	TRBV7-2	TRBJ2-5	CASSLAPGAGETQYF	TGTGCCAGCAGCTTAGCGCCTGGGGCGGGGGAGACCCAGTACTTC
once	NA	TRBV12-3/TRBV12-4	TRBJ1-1	CASSQQIDTEAFF	TGTGCCAGCAGTCAACAGATTGACACTGAAGCTTTCTTT
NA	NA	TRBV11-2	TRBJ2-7	CASSFGTPTYEQYF	TGTGCCAGCAGCTTTGGGACTCCCACCTACGAGCAGTACTTC
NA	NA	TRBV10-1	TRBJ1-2	CAQSLRGGLRYGYTF	TGCGCCCAATCCCTGAGGGGAGGGTTGCGCTATGGCTACACCTTC
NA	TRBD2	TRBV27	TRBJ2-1	CASRSGLAGADEQFF	TGTGCCAGCAGGAGCGGTCTAGCGGGAGCGGATGAGCAGTTCTTC
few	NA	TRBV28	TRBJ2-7	CASSRAPYEQYF	TGTGCCAGCAGCAGGGCTCCCTACGAGCAGTACTTC
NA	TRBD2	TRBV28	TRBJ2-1	CASTIPGLDRFF	TGTGCCAGCACAATACCGGGACTAGACCGGTTCTTC
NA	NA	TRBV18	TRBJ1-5	CASSPQSTNQPQHF	TGTGCCAGCTCACCACAAAGCACCAATCAGCCCCAGCATTTT
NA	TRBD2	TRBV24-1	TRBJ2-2	CATSDSLTSGGVTGELFF	TGTGCCACCAGTGACTCCCTGACTAGCGGGGGGGTCACCGGGGAGCTGTTTTTT
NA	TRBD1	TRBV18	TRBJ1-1	CASSDRATTEAFF	TGTGCCAGCTCGGACAGGGCGACTACTGAAGCTTTCTTT
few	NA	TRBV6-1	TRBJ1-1	CASSEHVGLNTEAFF	TGTGCCAGCAGTGAACACGTGGGCCTGAACACTGAAGCTTTCTTT
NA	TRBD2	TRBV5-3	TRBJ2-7	CARSSPTSGGYEQYF	TGTGCCAGAAGCTCTCCGACTAGCGGGGGTTACGAGCAGTACTTC
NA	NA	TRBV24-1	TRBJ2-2	CATSDAGQLDTGELFF	TGTGCCACCAGTGATGCCGGACAGCTAGACACCGGGGAGCTGTTTTTT
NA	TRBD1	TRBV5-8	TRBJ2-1	CASSFPGTGYNEQFF	TGTGCCAGCAGCTTCCCCGGGACAGGGTACAATGAGCAGTTCTTC
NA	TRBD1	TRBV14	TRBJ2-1	CASSRTGSSYNEQFF	TGTGCCAGCAGCCGGACAGGGAGTTCCTACAATGAGCAGTTCTTC
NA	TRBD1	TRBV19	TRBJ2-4	CASSVRGLRDIQYF	TGTGCCAGTAGCGTAAGGGGGCTTCGTGACATTCAGTACTTC
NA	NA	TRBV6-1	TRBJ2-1	CASSGFWGSGSNEQFF	TGTGCCAGCAGTGGTTTCTGGGGTTCTGGGAGCAATGAGCAGTTCTTC
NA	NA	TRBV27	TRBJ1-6	CASSLSWGVLSDSPLHF	TGTGCCAGCAGTTTAAGTTGGGGGGTCCTGTCGGATTCACCCCTCCACTTT
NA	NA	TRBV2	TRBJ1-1	CASKTGQNTEAFF	TGTGCCAGCAAAACGGGACAAAACACTGAAGCTTTCTTT
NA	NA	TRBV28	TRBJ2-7	CASVGGPRSREQYF	TGTGCCAGCGTGGGGGGGCCTAGGTCGCGGGAGCAGTACTTC
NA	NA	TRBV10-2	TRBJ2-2	CASGMGAWELFF	TGCGCCAGCGGTATGGGAGCCTGGGAGCTGTTTTTT
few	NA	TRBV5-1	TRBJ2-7	CASSLGQGSTYEQYF	TGCGCCAGCAGCTTGGGTCAGGGGAGTACCTACGAGCAGTACTTC
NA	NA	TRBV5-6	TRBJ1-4	CASSLQGSSEKLFF	TGTGCCAGCAGCTTACAGGGCTCCAGTGAAAAACTGTTTTTT
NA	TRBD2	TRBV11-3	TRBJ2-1	CASSPGTSGRNEQFF	TGTGCCAGCAGCCCCGGGACTAGCGGGAGAAATGAGCAGTTCTTC
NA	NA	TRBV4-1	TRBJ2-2	CASSQDSSGNTGELFF	TGCGCCAGCAGCCAAGATAGTAGCGGAAACACCGGGGAGCTGTTTTTT
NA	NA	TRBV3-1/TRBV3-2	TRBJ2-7	CASSPTYTSYEQYF	TGTGCCAGCAGCCCAACATATACCTCCTACGAGCAGTACTTC
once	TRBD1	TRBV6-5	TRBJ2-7	CASLDREAYEQYF	TGTGCCAGCCTGGACAGGGAGGCCTACGAGCAGTACTTC
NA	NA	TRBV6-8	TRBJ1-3	CASTPTEVGGRGNTIYF	TGTGCCAGCACCCCTACGGAGGTGGGCGGGCGGGGAAACACCATATATTTT
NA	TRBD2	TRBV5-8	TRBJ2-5	CASSPGTSGEETQYF	TGTGCCAGCAGCCCCGGGACTAGCGGGGAGGAGACCCAGTACTTC
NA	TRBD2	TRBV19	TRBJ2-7	CASSSLASGAYEQYF	TGTGCCAGTAGTTCCTTGGCTAGCGGTGCCTACGAGCAGTACTTC
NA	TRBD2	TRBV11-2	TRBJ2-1	CASSLRLAGGRENEQFF	TGTGCCAGCAGCTTACGACTAGCGGGGGGGCGGGAGAATGAGCAGTTCTTC
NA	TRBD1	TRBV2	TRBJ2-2	CASRVQGEVTGELFF	TGTGCCAGCAGGGTACAGGGGGAGGTCACCGGGGAGCTGTTTTTT
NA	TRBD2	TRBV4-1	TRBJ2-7	CASSLLTSGGPFRDEQYF	TGCGCCAGCAGCCTCTTAACTAGCGGAGGTCCCTTTCGCGACGAGCAGTACTTC
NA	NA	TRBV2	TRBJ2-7	CASSQGQEQYF	TGTGCCAGCAGCCAGGGCCAAGAGCAGTACTTC
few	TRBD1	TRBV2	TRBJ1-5	CASNGQGRDQPQHF	TGTGCCAGCAACGGACAGGGTAGGGATCAGCCCCAGCATTTT
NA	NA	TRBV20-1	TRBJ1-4	CSAGTGEKLFF	TGCAGTGCTGGGACTGGGGAAAAACTGTTTTTT